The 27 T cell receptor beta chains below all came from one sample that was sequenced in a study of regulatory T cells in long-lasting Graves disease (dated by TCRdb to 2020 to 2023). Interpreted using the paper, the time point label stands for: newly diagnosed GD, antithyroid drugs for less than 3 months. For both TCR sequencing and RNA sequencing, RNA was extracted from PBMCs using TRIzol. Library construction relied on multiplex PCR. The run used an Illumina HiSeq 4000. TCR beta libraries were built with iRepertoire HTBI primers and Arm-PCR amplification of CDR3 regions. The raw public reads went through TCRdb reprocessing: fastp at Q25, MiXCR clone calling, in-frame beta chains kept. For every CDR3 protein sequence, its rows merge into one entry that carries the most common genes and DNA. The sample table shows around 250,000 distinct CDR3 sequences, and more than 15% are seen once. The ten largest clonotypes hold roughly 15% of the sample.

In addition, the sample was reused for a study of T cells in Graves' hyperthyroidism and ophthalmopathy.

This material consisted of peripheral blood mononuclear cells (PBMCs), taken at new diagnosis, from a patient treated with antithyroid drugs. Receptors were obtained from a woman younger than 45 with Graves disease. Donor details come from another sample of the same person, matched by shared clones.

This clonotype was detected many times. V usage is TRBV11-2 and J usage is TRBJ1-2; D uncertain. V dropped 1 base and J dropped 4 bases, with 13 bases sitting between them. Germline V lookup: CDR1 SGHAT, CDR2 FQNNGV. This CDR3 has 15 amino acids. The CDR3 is CASSLAASRSYGYTF. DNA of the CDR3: TGTGCCAGCAGCTTAGCGGCCAGCAGGAGCTATGGCTACACCTTC.

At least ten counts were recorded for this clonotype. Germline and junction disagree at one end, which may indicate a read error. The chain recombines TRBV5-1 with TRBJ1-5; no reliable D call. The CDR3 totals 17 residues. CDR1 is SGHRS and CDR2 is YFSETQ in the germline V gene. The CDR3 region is CASSSEPWTVGNQPQHF. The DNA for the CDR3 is TGTGCCAGCAGCTCGGAACCATGGACGGTGGGCAATCAGCCCCAGCATTTT.

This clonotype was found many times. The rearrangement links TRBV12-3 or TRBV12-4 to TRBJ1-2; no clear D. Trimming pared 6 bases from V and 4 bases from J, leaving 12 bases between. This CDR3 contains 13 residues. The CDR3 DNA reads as TGTGCCAGCAGAACGGACCGTACCTATGGCTACACCTTC. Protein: CASRTDRTYGYTF.

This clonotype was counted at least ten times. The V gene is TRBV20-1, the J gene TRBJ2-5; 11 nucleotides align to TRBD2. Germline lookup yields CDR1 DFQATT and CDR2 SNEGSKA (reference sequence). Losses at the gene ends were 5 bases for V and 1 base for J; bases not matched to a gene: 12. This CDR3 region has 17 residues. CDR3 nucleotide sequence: TGCAGTGCTTCCCGGGGGGCTAGCGGGGGGCCCCAAGAGACCCAGTACTTC. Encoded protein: CSASRGASGGPQETQYF.

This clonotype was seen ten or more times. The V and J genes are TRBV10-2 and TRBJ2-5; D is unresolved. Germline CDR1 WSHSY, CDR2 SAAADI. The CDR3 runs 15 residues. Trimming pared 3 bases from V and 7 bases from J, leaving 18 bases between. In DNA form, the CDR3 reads TGCGCCAGCAGTGAAGTCGCGACGTCTTATGGGACCCAGTACTTC. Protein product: CASSEVATSYGTQYF.

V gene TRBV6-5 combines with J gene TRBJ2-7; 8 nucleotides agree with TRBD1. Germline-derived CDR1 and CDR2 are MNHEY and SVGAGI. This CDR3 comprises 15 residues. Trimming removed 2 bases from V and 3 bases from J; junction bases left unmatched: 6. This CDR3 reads CASSYVLQGVYEQYF. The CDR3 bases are TGTGCCAGCAGTTACGTATTACAGGGGGTCTACGAGCAGTACTTC.

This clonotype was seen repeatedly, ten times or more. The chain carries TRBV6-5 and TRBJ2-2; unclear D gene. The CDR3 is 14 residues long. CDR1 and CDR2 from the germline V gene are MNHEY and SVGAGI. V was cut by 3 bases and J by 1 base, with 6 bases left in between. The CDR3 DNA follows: TGTGCCAGCAGTTATTTTGTGAACACCGGGGAGCTGTTTTTT. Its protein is CASSYFVNTGELFF.

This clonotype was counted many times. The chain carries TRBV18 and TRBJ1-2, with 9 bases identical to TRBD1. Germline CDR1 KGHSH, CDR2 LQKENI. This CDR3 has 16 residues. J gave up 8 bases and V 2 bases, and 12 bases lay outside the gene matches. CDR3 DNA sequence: TGTGCCAGCTCACCAGCCCCCCCGGGACAGGGAGACGGCTACACCTTC. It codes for CASSPAPPGQGDGYTF.

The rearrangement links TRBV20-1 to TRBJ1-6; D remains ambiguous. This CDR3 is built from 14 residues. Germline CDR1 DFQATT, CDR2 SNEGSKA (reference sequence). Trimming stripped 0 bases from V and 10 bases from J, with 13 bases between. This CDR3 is CSARDYREISPLHF. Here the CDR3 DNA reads TGCAGTGCTAGAGATTACCGGGAGATATCACCCCTCCACTTT.

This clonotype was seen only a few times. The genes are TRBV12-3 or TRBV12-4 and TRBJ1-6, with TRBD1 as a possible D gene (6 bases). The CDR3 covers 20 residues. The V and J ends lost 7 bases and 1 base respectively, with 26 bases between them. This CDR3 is CASTSDSRNGPRSYNSPLHF. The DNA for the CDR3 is TGTGCCAGCACTTCGGACAGTCGCAACGGTCCGAGGTCCTATAATTCACCCCTCCACTTT.

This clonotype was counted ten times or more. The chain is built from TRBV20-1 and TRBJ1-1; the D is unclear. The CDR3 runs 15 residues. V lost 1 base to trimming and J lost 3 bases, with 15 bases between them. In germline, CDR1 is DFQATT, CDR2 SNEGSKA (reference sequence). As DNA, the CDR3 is TGCAGTGCTAGAGGGTTCCCGATCGACTACACTGAAGCTTTCTTT. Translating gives CSARGFPIDYTEAFF.

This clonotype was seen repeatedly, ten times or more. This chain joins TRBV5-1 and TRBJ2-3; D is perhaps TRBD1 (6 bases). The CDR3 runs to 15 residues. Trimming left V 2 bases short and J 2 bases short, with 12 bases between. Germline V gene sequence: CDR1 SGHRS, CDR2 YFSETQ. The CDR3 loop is CASSFRGFYTDTQYF. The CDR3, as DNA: TGCGCCAGCAGCTTCAGGGGTTTTTACACAGATACGCAGTATTTT. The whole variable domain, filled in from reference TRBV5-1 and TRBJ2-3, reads KAGVTQTPRYLIKTRGQQVTLSCSPISGHRSVSWYQQTPGQGLQFLFEYFSETQRNKGNFPGRFSGRQFSNSRSEMNVSTLELGDSALYLCASSFRGFYTDTQYFGPGTRLTVL.

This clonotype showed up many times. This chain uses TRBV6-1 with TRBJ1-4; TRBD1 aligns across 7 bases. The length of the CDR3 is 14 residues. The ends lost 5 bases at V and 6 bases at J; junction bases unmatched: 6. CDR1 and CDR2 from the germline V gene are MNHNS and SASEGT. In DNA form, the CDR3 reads TGTGCCAGCAGTCGACAGGGAGGTTATGAAAAACTGTTTTTT. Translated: CASSRQGGYEKLFF.

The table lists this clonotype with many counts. The CDR3 region is CASSYAADIRGVYGYTF. In nucleotides, the CDR3 is TGTGCCAGCAGTTACGCCGCAGACATACGGGGGGTCTATGGCTACACCTTC. The rearrangement links TRBV6-5 to TRBJ1-2; tentatively, D is TRBD1 (5 bases). Trimming left V 2 bases short and J 4 bases short, with 20 bases between. The CDR3 loop spans 17 amino acids. The germline CDR1 and CDR2 sequences are MNHEY and SVGAGI.

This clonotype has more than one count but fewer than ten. DNA of the CDR3: TGCAGTGCCCCCACGAGGACCGGGGAGCTGTTTTTT. Its protein is CSAPTRTGELFF. V is TRBV20-1 and J is TRBJ2-2; D not resolved. CDR3 length equals 12 residues. V was pared by 6 bases and J by 5 bases, with 10 bases between. Germline V gives CDR1 DFQATT, CDR2 SNEGSKA (reference sequence).

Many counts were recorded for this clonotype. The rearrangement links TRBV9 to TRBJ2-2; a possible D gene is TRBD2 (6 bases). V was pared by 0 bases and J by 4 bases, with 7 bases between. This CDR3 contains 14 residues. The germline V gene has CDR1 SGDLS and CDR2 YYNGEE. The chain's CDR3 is CASSVVGGTGELFF. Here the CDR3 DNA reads TGTGCCAGCAGCGTAGTGGGAGGCACCGGGGAGCTGTTTTTT.

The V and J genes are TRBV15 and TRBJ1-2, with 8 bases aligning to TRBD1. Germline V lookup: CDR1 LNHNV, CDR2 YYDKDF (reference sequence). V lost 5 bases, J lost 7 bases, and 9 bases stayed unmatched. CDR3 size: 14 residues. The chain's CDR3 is CATSFRTGYSGYTF. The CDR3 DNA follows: TGTGCCACCAGCTTCCGGACAGGGTATTCTGGCTACACCTTC.

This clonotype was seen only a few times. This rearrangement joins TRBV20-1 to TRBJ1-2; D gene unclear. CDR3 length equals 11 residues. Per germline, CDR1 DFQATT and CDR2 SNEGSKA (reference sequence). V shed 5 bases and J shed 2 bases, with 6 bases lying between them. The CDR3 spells CSAERNYGYTF. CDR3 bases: TGCAGTGCTGAGAGGAACTATGGCTACACCTTC.

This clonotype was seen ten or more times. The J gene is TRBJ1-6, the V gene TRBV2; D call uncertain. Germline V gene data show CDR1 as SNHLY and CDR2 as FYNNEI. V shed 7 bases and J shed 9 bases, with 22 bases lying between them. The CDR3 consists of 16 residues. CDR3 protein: CASMFVRTRDGSPLHF. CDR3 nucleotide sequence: TGTGCCAGCATGTTCGTGAGGACCCGGGATGGTTCACCCCTCCACTTT. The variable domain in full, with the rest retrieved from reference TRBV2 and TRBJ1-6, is EPEVTQTPSHQVTQMGQEVILRCVPISNHLYFYWYRQILGQKVEFLVSFYNNEISEKSEIFDDQFSVERPDGSNFTLKIRSTKLEDSAMYFCASMFVRTRDGSPLHFGNGTRLTVT.

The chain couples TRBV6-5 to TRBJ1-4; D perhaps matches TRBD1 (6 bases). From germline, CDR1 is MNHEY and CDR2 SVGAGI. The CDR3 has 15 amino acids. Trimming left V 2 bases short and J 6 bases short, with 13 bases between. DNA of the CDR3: TGTGCCAGCAGTTACCCCGGCGAGGGGGATGAAAAACTGTTTTTT. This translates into CASSYPGEGDEKLFF.

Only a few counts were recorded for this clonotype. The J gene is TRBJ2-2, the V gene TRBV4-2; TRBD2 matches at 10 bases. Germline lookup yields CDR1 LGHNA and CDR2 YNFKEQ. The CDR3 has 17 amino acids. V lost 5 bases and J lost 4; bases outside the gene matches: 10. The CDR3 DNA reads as TGTGCCAGCAGCTCCGGGGTGGTAGCGGGGGGCACCGGGGAGCTGTTTTTT. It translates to CASSSGVVAGGTGELFF.

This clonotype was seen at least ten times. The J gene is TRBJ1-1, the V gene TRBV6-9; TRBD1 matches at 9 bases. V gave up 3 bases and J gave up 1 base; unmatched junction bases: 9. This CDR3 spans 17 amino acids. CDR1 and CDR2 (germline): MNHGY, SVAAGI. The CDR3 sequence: CASSYNGPGQGNTEAFF. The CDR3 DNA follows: TGTGCCAGCAGTTACAACGGACCGGGACAGGGGAACACTGAAGCTTTCTTT.

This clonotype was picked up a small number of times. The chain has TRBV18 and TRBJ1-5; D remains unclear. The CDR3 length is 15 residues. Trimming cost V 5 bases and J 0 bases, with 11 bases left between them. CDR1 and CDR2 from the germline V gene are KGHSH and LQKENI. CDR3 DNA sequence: TGTGCCAGCTCAGAAGACACCCATAGCAATCAGCCCCAGCATTTT. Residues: CASSEDTHSNQPQHF. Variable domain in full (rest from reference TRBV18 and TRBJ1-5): NAGVMQNPRHLVRRRGQEARLRCSPMKGHSHVYWYRQLPEEGLKFMVYLQKENIIDESGMPKERFSAEFPKEGPSILRIQQVVRGDSAAYFCASSEDTHSNQPQHFGDGTRLSIL.

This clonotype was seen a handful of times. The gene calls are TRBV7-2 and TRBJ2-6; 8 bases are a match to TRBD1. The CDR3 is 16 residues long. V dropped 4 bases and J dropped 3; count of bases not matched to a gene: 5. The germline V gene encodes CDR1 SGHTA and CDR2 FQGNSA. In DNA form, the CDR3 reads TGTGCCAGCAGCTCCAAACAGGGGGATGGGGCCAACGTCCTGACTTTC. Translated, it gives CASSSKQGDGANVLTF.

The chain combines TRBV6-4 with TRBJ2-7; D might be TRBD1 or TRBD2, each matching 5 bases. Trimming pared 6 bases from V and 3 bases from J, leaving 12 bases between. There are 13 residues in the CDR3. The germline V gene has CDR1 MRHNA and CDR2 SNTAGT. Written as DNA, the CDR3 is TGTGCCAGCAGCGCCGGGACGTTCTACGAGCAGTACTTC. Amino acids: CASSAGTFYEQYF.

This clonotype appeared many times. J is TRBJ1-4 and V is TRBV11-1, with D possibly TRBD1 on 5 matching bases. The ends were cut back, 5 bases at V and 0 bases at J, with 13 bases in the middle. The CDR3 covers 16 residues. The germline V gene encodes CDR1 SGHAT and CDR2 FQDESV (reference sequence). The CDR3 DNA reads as TGTGCCAGCAGCCCAAGGGACCGAGCAACTAATGAAAAACTGTTTTTT. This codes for CASSPRDRATNEKLFF.

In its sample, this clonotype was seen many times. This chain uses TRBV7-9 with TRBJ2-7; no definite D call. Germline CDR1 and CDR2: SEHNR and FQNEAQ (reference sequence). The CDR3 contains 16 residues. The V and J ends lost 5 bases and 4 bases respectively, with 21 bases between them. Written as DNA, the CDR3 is TGTGCCAGCAGCGGACCGTCACCGGAAAAATTTTACGAGCAGTACTTC. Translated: CASSGPSPEKFYEQYF.